This entry is about one TCR beta chain. Its specificity is not known. The entry originates in a study of shared clonotypes between healthy human individuals. Study-wide background: Three CD4 naive, three CD4 memory, two CD8 naive and one CD8 memory plate were used per donor. Study findings and constraints: Researchers found naive subsets generally carried larger estimated richness than memory subsets. The study drew on few donors, limiting represented genetic and exposure-history diversity.

This CDR3 spans 14 amino acids. The junction had 1 base not matched to a gene; V was cut back by 1 base and J by 5 bases. Germline CDR1 and CDR2: KGHSH and LQKENI. Deep-level assay runs were performed. TCRdb's copy holds only in-frame clones and misses some; the assay was immunoSEQ multiplex PCR. This table holds some 980,000 clones, 60% to 85% found once. This receptor was taken from a man aged 18 to 30 in good health. Material: memory CD4+ T cells sorted from blood. Subset of the sample: CD45RA-negative fraction. The chain joins TRBV18 to TRBJ2-1, with 8 bases identical to TRBD1. DNA of the CDR3: TGTGCCAGCTCACCACGGACAGGGAACAATGAGCAGTTCTTC. Translated, it gives CASSPRTGNNEQFF.